This T cell receptor beta chain was recorded in a study of blood T cell repertoires in COVID-19. On the study more broadly: The study drew acute and convalescent COVID-19 samples from the United States, Italy and Spain. T cells, B-cell-depleted T cells, or PBMCs provided the cDNA or gDNA that served as material.

The authors' processing: Reference gene primer amplification gave nucleated cell count estimates. Here immunoSEQ multiplex PCR was the method, and the copy in TCRdb shows in-frame clones only, minus some. V and J calls and clone size are copied from that table; D and trimming were computed from the DNA. The table includes roughly 100,000 clones, about 90% detected once. This clone was picked up one time. The CDR3 sequence is 11 residues long. V was cut by 5 bases and J by 8 bases, with 6 bases left in between. Per the germline V gene, CDR1 is LNHDA and CDR2 is SQIVND (reference sequence). Source material: peripheral blood. The chain carries TRBV19 and TRBJ2-2; D is perhaps TRBD2 (5 bases). The TCR sequence derives from a man aged 50 to 59 with acute or convalescent COVID-19. The CDR3 sequence: CASSGGGELFF. In DNA form, the CDR3 reads TGTGCCAGTAGTGGAGGAGGGGAGCTGTTTTTT. The full variable domain, with the rest looked up from reference TRBV19 and TRBJ2-2, is DGGITQSPKYLFRKEGQNVTLSCEQNLNHDAMYWYRQDPGQGLRLIYYSQIVNDFQKGDIAEGYSVSREKKESFPLTVTSAQKNPTAFYLCASSGGGELFFGEGSRLTVL.